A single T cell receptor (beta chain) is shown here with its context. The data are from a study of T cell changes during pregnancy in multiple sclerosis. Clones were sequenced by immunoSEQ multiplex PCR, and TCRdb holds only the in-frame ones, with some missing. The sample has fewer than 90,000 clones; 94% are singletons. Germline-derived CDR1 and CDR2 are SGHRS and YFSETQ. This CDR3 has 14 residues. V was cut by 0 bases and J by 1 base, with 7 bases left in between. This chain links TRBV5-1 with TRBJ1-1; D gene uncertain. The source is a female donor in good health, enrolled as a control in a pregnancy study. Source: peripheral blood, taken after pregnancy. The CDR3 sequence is CASSLAAENTEAFF. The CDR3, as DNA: TGCGCCAGCAGCTTGGCCGCAGAGAACACTGAAGCTTTCTTT.